A single sample is the source of the 14 T cell receptor beta chains below, sequenced in a study of response to subunit inactivated influenza vaccine (dated by TCRdb to 2017 to 2018). Libraries came from RT-PCR. The sequencer was an Illumina HiSeq 2500. TCRdb reprocessed the public reads (quality trimming at Q25 with fastp, clone calling with MiXCR) and kept in-frame beta chains. Each entry is one CDR3 protein sequence, shown with its most common DNA and genes. The sample contains roughly 540,000 distinct CDR3 sequences, roughly 25% of them found a single time. The leading ten clones occupy 2.5% to 3% of the sample. These data also formed part of another study, on T cells expressing NK-cell markers. As that second study puts it: The TCR beta cDNA libraries were made using 5'RACE template switching, a step that added both a universal primer site and unique molecular identifiers.

The sequenced sample was CD4+ T cells sorted from PBMCs, obtained 11 to 12 days after vaccination. These receptor sequences come from a man aged 50 or older who received an inactivated influenza vaccine. Donor details come from another sample of the same person, matched by shared clones.

The gene calls are TRBV10-3 and TRBJ2-1, with TRBD2 matching over 8 bases. Germline V gives CDR1 ENHRY, CDR2 SYGVKD. The CDR3 consists of 15 residues. V was clipped by 0 bases and J by 4 bases; unmatched bases: 2. CDR3 sequence: CAISESEREYNEQFF. The CDR3 bases are TGTGCCATCAGTGAGTCTGAGCGGGAGTACAATGAGCAGTTCTTC.

This chain connects TRBV7-9 to TRBJ1-4, with TRBD1 matching 8 bases. In germline, CDR1 is SEHNR, CDR2 FQNEAQ (reference sequence). The ends lost 5 bases at V and 3 bases at J; junction bases unmatched: 5. CDR3 length: 15 amino acids. CDR3 region: CASSIGDRPNEKLFF. The CDR3 DNA sequence: TGTGCCAGCAGCATCGGGGACAGGCCTAATGAAAAACTGTTTTTT.

This clonotype was seen ten or more times. The chain links TRBV5-1 to TRBJ2-1; D is unclear. The germline CDR1 and CDR2 sequences are SGHRS and YFSETQ. V lost 0 bases to trimming and J lost 9 bases, with 19 bases between them. The CDR3 totals 16 residues. This CDR3 is CASSLGFGLSVGEQFF. The DNA of the CDR3 is TGCGCCAGCAGCTTGGGATTCGGCCTATCGGTCGGTGAGCAGTTCTTC. The full variable domain, its missing parts supplied by reference TRBV5-1 and TRBJ2-1, is KAGVTQTPRYLIKTRGQQVTLSCSPISGHRSVSWYQQTPGQGLQFLFEYFSETQRNKGNFPGRFSGRQFSNSRSEMNVSTLELGDSALYLCASSLGFGLSVGEQFFGPGTRLTVL.

The V and J genes are TRBV19 and TRBJ2-3, with 8 bases matching TRBD1. The germline V gene encodes CDR1 LNHDA and CDR2 SQIVND (reference sequence). The length of the CDR3 is 14 residues. Germline trimming cut 5 bases from V and 4 bases from J; bases unmatched to any gene: 5. Here the CDR3 reads CASSDGQGADTQYF. Here the CDR3 DNA reads TGTGCCAGTAGTGACGGACAGGGTGCAGATACGCAGTATTTT.

The CDR3 loop reads CASSLRTSGSSGANVLTF. CDR3 nucleotides: TGTGCCAGCAGCTTAAGGACCTCGGGGAGCTCTGGGGCCAACGTCCTGACTTTC. This chain connects TRBV11-1 to TRBJ2-6, with a tentative D call TRBD2 (5 bases). Germline CDR1 SGHAT, CDR2 FQDESV (reference sequence). The V and J ends lost 2 bases and 0 bases respectively, with 14 bases between them. The CDR3 is made up of 18 amino acids.

V gene TRBV4-3 combines with J gene TRBJ1-2, with unresolved D. In germline, CDR1 is LGHNA, CDR2 YSLEER. Trimming took 0 bases from V and 8 from J, leaving 10 bases between them. The CDR3 totals 13 residues. CDR3 coding DNA: TGCGCCAGCAGCCAAGATCTTTCGTTGGGCTACACCTTC. Translated: CASSQDLSLGYTF.

The chain combines TRBV5-6 with TRBJ2-2, with TRBD1 matching 9 bases. Trimming took 5 bases from V and 4 from J; bases not matched to a gene: 6. Germline V gene data show CDR1 as SGHDT and CDR2 as YYEEEE. The CDR3 is made up of 15 amino acids. CDR3 sequence reads: CASRRQGVVTGELFF. The DNA of the CDR3 is TGTGCCAGCAGACGACAGGGGGTGGTCACCGGGGAGCTGTTTTTT.

The chain links TRBV25-1 to TRBJ2-1; no clear D gene. Germline V CDR1 and CDR2: MGHDK, SYGVNS. The CDR3 consists of 13 residues. V lost 0 bases and J 7 bases, leaving 7 bases between the germline ends. The CDR3 protein is CASSEYGVNEQFF. CDR3 DNA sequence: TGTGCCAGCAGTGAATATGGGGTAAATGAGCAGTTCTTC.

The V gene is TRBV4-1, the J gene TRBJ2-1; no clear D gene. The CDR3 has 16 amino acids. Trimming took 3 bases from V and 4 from J, leaving 16 bases between them. Germline loops: CDR1 MGHRA, CDR2 YSYEKL. The CDR3 DNA follows: TGCGCCAGCAGCCACTCTCGGCGAGAGACTTACAATGAGCAGTTCTTC. Its translation: CASSHSRRETYNEQFF.

The chain joins TRBV10-3 to TRBJ2-7; 8 nucleotides line up with TRBD2. CDR3 length: 14 residues. J was trimmed by 6 bases and V by 4 bases; bases with no gene match: 8. Germline CDR1 ENHRY, CDR2 SYGVKD. The CDR3 region is CAISAGLDSVEQYF. CDR3 DNA: TGTGCCATCAGTGCGGGACTAGATTCGGTCGAGCAGTACTTC.

This clonotype is a singleton in its sample. The chain couples TRBV2 to TRBJ2-1; D is unclear. Germline V gene data show CDR1 as SNHLY and CDR2 as FYNNEI. The CDR3 is made up of 12 amino acids. V dropped 4 bases and J dropped 9 bases, with 10 bases sitting between them. The CDR3 DNA reads as TGTGCCAGCAGTGGAAGGGCCGGTGAGCAGTTCTTC. Protein product: CASSGRAGEQFF.

CDR3 amino acids: CASSLEAGRYEQYF. CDR3 DNA: TGTGCCAGCAGCTTAGAGGCAGGGAGGTACGAGCAGTACTTC. The chain recombines TRBV7-2 with TRBJ2-7; weak D call: TRBD2 (6 bases). Germline values: CDR1 SGHTA, CDR2 FQGNSA. The V gene lost 1 base and the J gene lost 4 bases, with 11 bases spanning the gap. This CDR3 contains 14 residues.

The chain links TRBV5-5 to TRBJ2-5, with D maybe TRBD2 (6 bases). The CDR3 consists of 13 residues. Per germline, CDR1 SGHKS and CDR2 YYEKEE (reference sequence). Trimming took 2 bases from V and 5 from J, leaving 10 bases between them. The CDR3 sequence is CASSFGSGETQYF. CDR3 coding DNA: TGTGCCAGCAGCTTCGGGAGCGGGGAGACCCAGTACTTC.

This clonotype was seen a handful of times. This chain links TRBV29-1 with TRBJ1-1, with a tentative D call TRBD1 (6 bases). V lost 5 bases, J lost 6 bases, and 19 bases lay in between. Germline V CDR1 and CDR2: SQVTM, ANQGSEA. There are 14 residues in the CDR3. CDR3 DNA sequence: TGCAGCGTTTCTTACAGGGCTTTAGGCTCTGAAGCTTTCTTT. It specifies CSVSYRALGSEAFF.